This T cell receptor beta chain was sequenced in a study of beta chain features in type 1 diabetes. Study at large: Cell yields, gender and age were similar in healthy donors and patients.

The whole isolated RNA underwent reverse transcription, so sequencing captured expressed TCRB transcripts. The table came from immunoSEQ multiplex PCR; TCRdb's copy has only in-frame clones and leaves some out. The table lists 620,000 or so clones, less than 20% of them singletons. Study results and limitations: Cells with high TCR expression could be over-represented by cDNA sequencing.

With respect to this clone: Antigen specificity is unknown.

The V gene's germline CDR1 is MDHEN and CDR2 SYDVKM. There are 14 residues in the CDR3. Trimming at V came to 5 bases and at J to 4 bases, leaving 7 bases not matched to a gene. Each population that was sorted was more than 95% pure. The source is a man aged 18 to 30 in good health. The chain combines TRBV28 with TRBJ2-7, with 8 bases that match TRBD1. Sequences were obtained from naive CD4+ T cells from blood. The CDR3: CASSRTGRLYEQYF. In DNA form, the CDR3 reads TGTGCCAGCAGTCGGACAGGGAGGTTGTACGAGCAGTACTTC.